This TCR beta chain was sequenced in a study of T-cell memory formation after mild COVID-19. Study context: In these data, TCR clusters were largely donor specific.

In TCRdb, the 5' RACE reads were re-called with MiXCR into one record per CDR3 protein. The sample consists of some 310,000 distinct CDR3 sequences, about 20% of them appearing once. Overall study results and limits: CD4+ clones that contracted lay mainly in CM and EM; CD8+ ones lay in EMRA.

Regarding this clonotype: The antigen remains undetermined.

The material sequenced was PBMCs or a T cell subset sorted from them (not recorded which). This TCR came from a man between 18 and 29 years old who had mild COVID-19 (a few samples of this study predate the infection). Cell type and time point are not known.

The CDR3 here is CASSPEEGFYGYTF. The CDR3 region has the DNA TGCGCCAGCAGCCCCGAGGAGGGATTCTATGGCTACACCTTC. The chain combines TRBV5-1 with TRBJ1-2; D is uncertain. The CDR3 is 14 residues long. Trimming took 4 bases from V and 4 from J, leaving 14 bases between them. The germline CDR1 and CDR2 sequences are SGHRS and YFSETQ. The whole variable domain, remainder taken from reference TRBV5-1 and TRBJ1-2, is KAGVTQTPRYLIKTRGQQVTLSCSPISGHRSVSWYQQTPGQGLQFLFEYFSETQRNKGNFPGRFSGRQFSNSRSEMNVSTLELGDSALYLCASSPEEGFYGYTFGSGTRLTVV.